What follows are 13 T cell receptor beta chains derived from one specimen sequenced in a study of blood T cells in healthy people across ages. The second PCR ran about 7 to 12 cycles with a sample-barcoded 5' primer and J-beta primers. TCRdb re-called the 5' RACE reads through MiXCR, storing one row per CDR3 protein. The sample contains some 1.5 million distinct CDR3 sequences, 28% of which appear only once. The sequenced material came from blood. The receptors were sampled from a woman aged 25-40 years in good health.

This clonotype was found many times. The V gene is TRBV12-3 or TRBV12-4, the J gene TRBJ2-1, with D possibly matching TRBD2 (5 bases). The CDR3 has 15 residues. Trimming took off 3 bases at V and 11 bases at J, with 20 bases between the two ends. The CDR3 nucleotides read TGTGCCAGCAGTTTCCTCTTGGCTAGCTCAGATAAGCAGTTCTTC. This translates into CASSFLLASSDKQFF.

Remarks on this clonotype: A single base separates this from a much larger clone, so it may be a read error. The rearrangement links TRBV10-1 to TRBJ2-1, with D uncertain. The germline V gene has CDR1 WNHNN and CDR2 SYGVQD (reference sequence). This CDR3 spans 15 amino acids. The CDR3 region is CASSESKLTYNERFF. CDR3 DNA sequence: TGCGCCAGCAGTGAGTCTAAACTCACCTACAATGAGCGGTTCTTC.

In its sample, this clonotype was seen a few times. The chain is built from TRBV29-1 and TRBJ1-2; the D is unclear. The germline CDR1 and CDR2 sequences are SQVTM and ANQGSEA. The CDR3 length is 13 residues. V shed 5 bases and J shed 2 bases, with 12 bases lying between them. The CDR3 sequence is CSVSSGANYGYTF. CDR3 nucleotide sequence: TGCAGCGTTTCGAGCGGTGCGAACTATGGCTACACCTTC.

This chain connects TRBV30 to TRBJ1-2, with D uncertain. The germline V gene has CDR1 GTSNPN and CDR2 SVGIG (reference sequence). The CDR3 contains 13 residues. Between the trimmed V and J ends, which lost 7 bases and 2 bases, there was a span of 14 bases. The CDR3 reads CASGRETNYGYTF. The CDR3 DNA reads TGTGCCTCCGGACGGGAAACCAACTATGGCTACACCTTC.

This clonotype occurred many times. The J gene is TRBJ2-7, the V gene TRBV10-3; 9 bases fit TRBD2. J gave up 0 bases and V 3 bases, and 6 bases lay outside the gene matches. This CDR3 has 16 amino acids. CDR1 is ENHRY, CDR2 SYGVKD, per germline. The CDR3 nucleotides read TGTGCCATCAGTGATCGGAAGCGGGGGGTCTCCTACGAGCAGTACTTC. Its protein is CAISDRKRGVSYEQYF.

This clonotype was counted many times. This chain uses TRBV7-7 with TRBJ2-5; weak D call: TRBD2 (7 bases). Per the germline V gene, CDR1 is SSHAT and CDR2 is FNYEAQ (reference sequence). The CDR3 runs to 15 residues. V was shortened by 2 bases and J by 3 bases, with 13 bases between the two germline ends. This CDR3 reads CASSLLGGAEETQYF. The CDR3 DNA reads TGTGCCAGCAGCTTACTGGGGGGGGCCGAAGAGACCCAGTACTTC.

The chain combines TRBV7-2 with TRBJ2-7, with 12 bases lining up with TRBD2. The CDR3 consists of 15 residues. Germline loops: CDR1 SGHTA, CDR2 FQGNSA. V lost 5 bases, J lost 6 bases, and 8 bases stayed unmatched. The CDR3 sequence: CASSPSSGRVSEQYV. The CDR3 region has the DNA TGTGCCAGCAGCCCTTCTAGCGGGAGGGTAAGCGAGCAGTACGTC.

This clonotype was recorded only once. Being one base from a much bigger clone, this may be a read error. This chain connects TRBV29-1 to TRBJ2-7; D unclear. Trimming removed 0 bases at V and 9 bases at J, with 12 bases between. Germline V CDR1 and CDR2: SQVTM, ANQGSEA. This CDR3 spans 12 amino acids. Here the CDR3 DNA reads TGCAGCGTTGAAGAGCACTGGGTGGGGCAGTACTTC. It encodes CSVEEHWVGQYF.

The chain carries TRBV3-1 and TRBJ2-5; 7 nucleotides align to TRBD2. CDR3 size: 13 residues. The junction had 4 bases not matched to a gene; V was cut back by 4 bases and J by 5 bases. Germline CDR1 is LGHDT and CDR2 is YNNKEL (reference sequence). The CDR3 protein is CASSPTAGETQYF. The CDR3 DNA reads as TGTGCCAGCAGCCCCACAGCGGGGGAGACCCAGTACTTC.

The chain couples TRBV5-1 to TRBJ2-3; 14 bases are shared with TRBD2. The CDR3 is 16 amino acids. Germline trimming cut 4 bases from V and 2 bases from J; bases unmatched to any gene: 3. Germline V CDR1 and CDR2: SGHRS, YFSETQ. CDR3 in amino acids: CASSRTSGGNTDTQYF. The CDR3 bases are TGCGCCAGCAGCCGGACTAGCGGGGGGAACACAGATACGCAGTATTTT.

J is TRBJ2-7 and V is TRBV18, with TRBD2 matching 11 bases. Germline values: CDR1 KGHSH, CDR2 LQKENI. CDR3 size: 16 residues. V gave up 3 bases and J gave up 5 bases; unmatched junction bases: 9. The CDR3 DNA is TGTGCCAGCTCACCTTTAACTAGCGGGAGAGGGAACGAGCAGTACTTC. This sequence encodes CASSPLTSGRGNEQYF.

Regarding this clonotype: This may be a read error, as it is one base from a much larger clone. This chain connects TRBV11-2 to TRBJ2-4; possible D gene TRBD2, 6 bases. The better agreement between TRBJ2-7 and the DNA end casts doubt on the J call. This CDR3 is 14 amino acids long. CDR1 is SGHAT, CDR2 FQNNGV, per germline. CDR3 protein: CASSLPGRRNEQYF. CDR3 nucleotide sequence: TGTGCCAGCAGCTTACCAGGGAGGAGGAACGAGCAGTACTTC.

A few counts support this clonotype. The chain has TRBV4-1 and TRBJ2-1, with D possibly TRBD2 on 6 matching bases. In germline, CDR1 is MGHRA, CDR2 YSYEKL. This CDR3 is 17 amino acids long. V was shortened by 3 bases and J by 0 bases, with 15 bases between the two germline ends. DNA for the CDR3: TGCGCCAGCAGCCACGCCGGGACTCGGAGCTCCTACAATGAGCAGTTCTTC. Translating it yields CASSHAGTRSSYNEQFF.